This T cell receptor beta chain was found in a study of blood T cell repertoires in COVID-19. Study in general: Spain, Italy and the United States supplied samples that represented acute and convalescent COVID-19. Sample material is recorded as cDNA or gDNA derived from T cells, B-cell-depleted T cells, or PBMCs.

Seattle participants joined during active infection and were tracked over time. Methods used by the authors: Estimation of nucleated cell counts was performed using reference gene primer amplification. The assay was immunoSEQ multiplex PCR, and TCRdb's table has in-frame clones only and misses some. For V, J and clone size, that table is used; D and trimming come from the DNA. Counted here are around 400,000 clones, approximately 89% occurring once; the ten biggest clones make up over 2%. The germline CDR1 and CDR2 sequences are MDHEN and SYDVKM. The ends lost 5 bases at V and 4 bases at J; junction bases unmatched: 10. The CDR3 spans 15 residues.

The material sequenced was peripheral blood. This sequence was found in an older woman with COVID-19, enrolled during active disease. This sequence joins TRBV28 and TRBJ1-2, with 7 bases fitting TRBD1. CDR3 amino acids: CASSPTYGTAYGYTF. DNA for the CDR3: TGTGCCAGCAGTCCCACCTACGGGACAGCCTATGGCTACACCTTC.